Detailed here is one T cell receptor (beta chain). A read error may be the cause here, since a much bigger clone is one base away. The data derive from a study of tumor-infiltrating lymphocytes in primary liver carcinoma. The CDR3 spans 17 residues. The V end was cut by 2 bases, the J end by 3 bases, with 17 bases between. The germline CDR1 and CDR2 sequences are MGHRA and YSYEKL. Researchers generated TCR beta cDNA from 500 ng of total RNA, relying on a constant-region primer. Nested multiplex PCR, run for three rounds with slightly modified ARM-PCR, yielded TCR beta libraries. Two initial PCR rounds of around 10 cycles each paired TRBV1-TRBV30 forward primers with a C-beta reverse primer. TCRdb redid the calling of the multiplex PCR reads with MiXCR, one entry per CDR3 protein. The sample lists about 320,000 distinct CDR3 sequences, nearly 60% occurring once. The authors took blood RNA from unsorted whole blood and also extracted germline DNA.

This sequence joins TRBV4-1 and TRBJ2-1; the D gene could be TRBD1 or TRBD2 (5 bases each). Sequencing was done on a sample of peripheral blood. This TCR was sampled from a woman between 25 and 40 years old with primary liver carcinoma and hepatitis B virus infection. The DNA of the CDR3 is TGCGCCAGCAGCCAATATGTCGGGAATGGGGGCTACAATGAGCAGTTCTTC. Translating gives CASSQYVGNGGYNEQFF.